What follows describes a single TCR beta chain. These data come from a study of blood T cell repertoires in COVID-19. About the study: Both acute and convalescent COVID-19 samples were obtained from the United States, Italy and Spain.

Participant ages covered about 18 to 95 years across 20 to 30 US areas. Participants reported their clinical history, and cohort assignment relied on those reports. Donors in Cohort 3 counted as recovered after two negative PCRs, clearance, or symptom resolution. Profiled with immunoSEQ multiplex PCR; TCRdb holds only in-frame clones, not every one. The profile shows approximately 200,000 clones, 80% to 85% of them singletons. The V and J ends lost 6 bases and 1 base respectively, with 18 bases between them. The CDR3 length is 16 residues. Germline V CDR1 and CDR2: SNHLY, FYNNEI. The TCR was taken from a man aged 35 to 55 who had recovered from COVID-19. This sequence joins TRBV2 and TRBJ1-1, with D possibly being TRBD1 (6 bases). The sample consisted of PBMCs or T cells enriched from blood (not recorded which). The CDR3 is CASRDLITGWNTEAFF. The CDR3 DNA follows: TGTGCCAGCAGGGATCTGATTACAGGGTGGAACACTGAAGCTTTCTTT.